This T cell receptor (beta chain) was sequenced in a study of blood T cell repertoires in COVID-19 (dated by TCRdb to about 2020). Notes on the research overall: The collaborator samples originated in the United States, Italy and Spain and spanned the acute and convalescent phases of COVID-19. The prospective study material was composed of cDNA or gDNA derived from T cells, B-cell-depleted T cells, or PBMCs. Deeply sampled blood TCRbeta repertoires from subjects exposed to, actively infected with, or recovered from COVID-19 were included in the dataset. A freely available public database, intended as a resource for researchers studying the immune response to SARS-CoV-2, is where the repertoires were released. Samples came from the ongoing ImmuneRACE study (first 160 participants) plus 1,254 subjects from 6 global collaborators. Nearly every sample came with metadata listing a de-identified subject ID, COVID-19 status, age in years and sex. Where available, HLA class I and class II types were taken from metadata supplied by the sample provider and were not determined by assay-based typing.

TCRbeta CDR3 regions were amplified from genomic DNA by means of the immunoSEQ Assay, a bias-controlled multiplex PCR. The original methods were these. Within the assay, amplification of reference gene primers was used to estimate how many nucleated cells each sample contained. To quantify the absolute abundance of each unique TCRbeta CDR3 rearrangement, sequence reads were collapsed and filtered. For each sample, productive Simpson clonality was calculated by taking the square root of Simpson's diversity index across productive rearrangements. The table comes from immuneACCESS by way of TCRdb, which keeps in-frame sequences with V and J called. Part of the clones is missing from these tables; in studies checked, under half for an unresolved V gene and the rest for unknown reasons. The V and J calls and clone size come from that table; D and trimming were worked out from the DNA. The sample has roughly 100,000 clones on record, roughly 80% of them singletons. The ten largest clones add up to 15% of the sample.

About this clone itself: What antigen it recognizes has not been identified. One base away there is no much larger clone; base qualities are not given.

Measured from the cysteine to the phenylalanine, the CDR3 is 15 residues long. Only the CDR3 portion is preserved as DNA: 45 bases, with reading frame beginning at the first base. The germline V gene supplies CDR1 MGHRA and CDR2 YSYEKL. V loses 4 bases of germline sequence and J loses 5 bases, and the interval between the two ends is 15 bases. Study-level results and caveats: Clinical and demographic metadata were provided uncurated, with the amount varying by source and participant.

The collaborating institutions used their own protocols to collect whole blood in K2EDTA tubes. Collaborator samples were shipped for TCRbeta analysis as frozen whole blood, isolated PBMCs, or DNA extracted from either sample type. This TCR was recovered from a woman of 80 years or more with acute or convalescent COVID-19. Sequenced: peripheral blood. The chain is made from TRBV4-1 and TRBJ2-1, with a tentative D gene TRBD2 over 5 matching bases. The DNA is as follows: TGCGCCAGCAGCCTACTAGGGCAGGACGACAATGAGCAGTTCTTC. Protein translation: CASSLLGQDDNEQFF.